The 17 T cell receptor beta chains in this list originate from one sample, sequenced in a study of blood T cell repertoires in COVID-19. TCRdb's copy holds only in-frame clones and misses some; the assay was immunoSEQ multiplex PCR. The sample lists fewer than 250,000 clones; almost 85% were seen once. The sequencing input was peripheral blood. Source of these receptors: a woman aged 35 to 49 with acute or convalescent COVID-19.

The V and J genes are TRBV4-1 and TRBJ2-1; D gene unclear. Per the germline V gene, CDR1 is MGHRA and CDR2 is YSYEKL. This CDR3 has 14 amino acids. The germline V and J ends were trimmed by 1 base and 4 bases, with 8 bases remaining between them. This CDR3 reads CASSQGRAYNEQFF. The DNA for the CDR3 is TGCGCCAGCAGCCAAGGTAGAGCTTACAATGAGCAGTTCTTC.

This CDR3 is CASIGQIIYGYTF. The CDR3 nucleotides read TGTGCCAGCATAGGACAGATTATCTATGGCTACACCTTC. The chain recombines TRBV28 with TRBJ1-2, with D possibly TRBD1 on 6 matching bases. CDR3 length: 13 residues. The V gene's germline CDR1 is MDHEN and CDR2 SYDVKM. The V end was cut by 7 bases, the J end by 4 bases, with 13 bases between.

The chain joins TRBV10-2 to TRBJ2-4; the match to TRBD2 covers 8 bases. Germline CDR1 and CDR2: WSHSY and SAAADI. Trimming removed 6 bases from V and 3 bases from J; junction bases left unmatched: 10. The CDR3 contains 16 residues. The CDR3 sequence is CASRANSGGDKNIQYF. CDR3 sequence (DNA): TGCGCCAGCAGAGCGAACAGCGGGGGAGACAAAAACATTCAGTACTTC.

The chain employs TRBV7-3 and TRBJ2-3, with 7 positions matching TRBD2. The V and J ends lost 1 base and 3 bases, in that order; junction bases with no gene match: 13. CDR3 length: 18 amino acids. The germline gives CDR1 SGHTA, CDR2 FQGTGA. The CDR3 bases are TGTGCCAGCAGCTTAAGTCGGGGCGGGGGTTTTACAACAGATACGCAGTATTTT. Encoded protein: CASSLSRGGGFTTDTQYF. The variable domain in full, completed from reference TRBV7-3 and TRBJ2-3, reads GAGVSQTPSNKVTEKGKYVELRCDPISGHTALYWYRQSLGQGPEFLIYFQGTGAADDSGLPNDRFFAVRPEGSVSTLKIQRTERGDSAVYLCASSLSRGGGFTTDTQYFGPGTRLTVL.

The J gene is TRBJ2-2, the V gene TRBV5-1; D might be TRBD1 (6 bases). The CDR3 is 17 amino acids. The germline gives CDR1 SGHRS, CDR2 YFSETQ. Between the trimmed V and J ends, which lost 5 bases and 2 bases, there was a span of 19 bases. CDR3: CASRPVPLTGNTGELFF. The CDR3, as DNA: TGCGCCAGCAGGCCAGTCCCCCTGACAGGTAACACCGGGGAGCTGTTTTTT.

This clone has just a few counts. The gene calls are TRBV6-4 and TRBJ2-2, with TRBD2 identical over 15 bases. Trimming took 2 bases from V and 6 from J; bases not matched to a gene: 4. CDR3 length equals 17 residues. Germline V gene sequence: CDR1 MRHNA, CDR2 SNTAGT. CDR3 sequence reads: CASSDPWTSGRAGELFF. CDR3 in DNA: TGTGCCAGCAGTGACCCCTGGACTAGCGGGAGGGCCGGGGAGCTGTTTTTT.

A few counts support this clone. The CDR3 DNA reads TGTGCCAGCAGCTTAGGCCAACCGGGTAAATACGAGCAGTACTTC. This translates into CASSLGQPGKYEQYF. This rearrangement joins TRBV7-2 to TRBJ2-7, with D hard to call. Trimming took off 1 base at V and 4 bases at J, with 14 bases between the two ends. Germline V gene data show CDR1 as SGHTA and CDR2 as FQGNSA. The CDR3 loop spans 15 amino acids.

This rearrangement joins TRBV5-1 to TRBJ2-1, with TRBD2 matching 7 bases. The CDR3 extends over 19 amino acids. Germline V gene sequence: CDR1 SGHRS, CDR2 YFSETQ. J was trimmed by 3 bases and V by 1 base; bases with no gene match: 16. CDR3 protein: CASSLYRSFRGRLYNEQFF. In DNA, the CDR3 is TGCGCCAGCAGCTTGTACAGGTCGTTCCGCGGGAGACTCTACAATGAGCAGTTCTTC.

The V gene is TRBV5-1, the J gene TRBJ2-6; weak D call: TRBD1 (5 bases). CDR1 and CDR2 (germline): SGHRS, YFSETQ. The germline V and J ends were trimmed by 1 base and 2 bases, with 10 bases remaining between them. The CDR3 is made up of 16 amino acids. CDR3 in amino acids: CASSLRQNPGANVLTF. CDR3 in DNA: TGCGCCAGCAGCTTGAGACAGAATCCTGGGGCCAACGTCCTGACTTTC.

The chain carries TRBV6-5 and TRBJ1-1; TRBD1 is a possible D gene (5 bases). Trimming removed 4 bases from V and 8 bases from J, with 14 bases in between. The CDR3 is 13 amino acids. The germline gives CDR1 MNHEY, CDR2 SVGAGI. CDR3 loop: CASSSKTGSEAFF. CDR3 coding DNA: TGTGCCAGCAGTTCCAAAACAGGTTCCGAAGCTTTCTTT.

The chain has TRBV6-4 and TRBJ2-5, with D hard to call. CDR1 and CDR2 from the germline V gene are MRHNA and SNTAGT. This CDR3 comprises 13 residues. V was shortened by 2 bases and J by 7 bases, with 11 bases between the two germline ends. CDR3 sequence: CASSDNSQATQYF. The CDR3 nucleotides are TGTGCCAGCAGTGACAACAGCCAGGCGACCCAGTACTTC.

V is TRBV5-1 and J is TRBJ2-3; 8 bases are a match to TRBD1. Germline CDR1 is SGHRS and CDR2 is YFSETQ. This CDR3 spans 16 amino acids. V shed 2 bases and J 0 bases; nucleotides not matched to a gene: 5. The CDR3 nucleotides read TGCGCCAGCAGCTTAGGATGGACAGGGAGCACAGATACGCAGTATTTT. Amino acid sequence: CASSLGWTGSTDTQYF. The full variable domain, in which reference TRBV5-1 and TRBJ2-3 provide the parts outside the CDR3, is KAGVTQTPRYLIKTRGQQVTLSCSPISGHRSVSWYQQTPGQGLQFLFEYFSETQRNKGNFPGRFSGRQFSNSRSEMNVSTLELGDSALYLCASSLGWTGSTDTQYFGPGTRLTVL.

The CDR3 bases are TGTGCCAGCAGCCAAGTCGGGAAAAATCAGCCCCAGCATTTT. Protein sequence: CASSQVGKNQPQHF. The chain combines TRBV14 with TRBJ1-5; no definite D call. V was trimmed by 1 base and J by 4 bases, leaving 8 bases between them. The CDR3 sequence is 14 residues long. Germline loops: CDR1 SGHDN, CDR2 FVKESK.

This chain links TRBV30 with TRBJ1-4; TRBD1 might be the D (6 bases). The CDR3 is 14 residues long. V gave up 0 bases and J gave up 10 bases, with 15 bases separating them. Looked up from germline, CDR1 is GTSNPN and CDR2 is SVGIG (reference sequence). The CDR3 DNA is TGTGCCTGGAGTGTAACCGGGGGGCCGGGAAAACTGTTTTTT. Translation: CAWSVTGGPGKLFF.

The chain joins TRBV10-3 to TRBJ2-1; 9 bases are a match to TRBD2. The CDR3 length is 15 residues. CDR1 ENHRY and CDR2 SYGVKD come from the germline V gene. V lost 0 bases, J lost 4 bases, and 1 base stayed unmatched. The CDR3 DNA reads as TGTGCCATCAGTGAGTCGACTAGCGGTTACAATGAGCAGTTCTTC. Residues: CAISESTSGYNEQFF.

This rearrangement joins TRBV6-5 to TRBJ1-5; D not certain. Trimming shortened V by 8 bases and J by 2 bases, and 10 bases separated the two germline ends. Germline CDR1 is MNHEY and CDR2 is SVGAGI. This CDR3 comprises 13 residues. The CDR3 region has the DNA TGTGCCAGCCTGTTTGTTGGCAATCAGCCCCAGCATTTT. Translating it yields CASLFVGNQPQHF.

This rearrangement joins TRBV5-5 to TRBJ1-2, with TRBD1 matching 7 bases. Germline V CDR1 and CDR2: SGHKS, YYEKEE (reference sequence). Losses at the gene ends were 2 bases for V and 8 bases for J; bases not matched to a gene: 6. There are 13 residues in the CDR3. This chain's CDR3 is CASSFPTGEGYTF. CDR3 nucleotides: TGTGCCAGCAGCTTCCCCACAGGGGAAGGCTACACCTTC.